This T cell receptor beta chain emerged from a study of shared clonotypes between healthy human individuals. On the study more broadly: A donor's plate count was three for CD4 naive and three for CD4 memory; CD8 naive had two and CD8 memory one.

Only in-frame clones appear in the TCRdb table, and some are missing; sequencing was by immunoSEQ multiplex PCR. The sample consists of approximately 1.1 million clones, approximately 80% of them appearing once. The study drew all its donors from Caucasian adults living in Nashville, Tennessee. The V end lost 7 bases, the J end lost 5 bases, and 8 bases lay between the germline ends. There are 12 residues in the CDR3. CDR1 and CDR2 from the germline V gene are LNHDA and SQIVND (reference sequence). This clone showed up just a few times. V and J are TRBV19 and TRBJ2-2, with TRBD2 as a possible D gene (5 bases). Specimen: memory CD4+ T cells from PBMCs. Subset specified: CD45RA-negative fraction. This sequence originates from a man aged 18 to 30 in good health. Some clones in this sample may be carry-over from other donors' samples. CDR3 loop: CASKRRTGELFF. CDR3 nucleotide sequence: TGTGCCAGTAAGCGGAGGACCGGGGAGCTGTTTTTT.